This passage covers 3 T cell receptor beta chains from one sample sequenced in a study of T cell responses to AZD1222 COVID-19 vaccine. Sequencing was performed with immunoSEQ multiplex PCR; in TCRdb, only in-frame clones are kept and a portion is missing. In the table there are approximately 130,000 clones, 93% of which are singletons. The specimen was peripheral blood, collected on day 0 of AZD1222 vaccination. All receptors derive from an adult in good health.

This chain links TRBV27 with TRBJ2-7, with D uncertain. Germline V gene sequence: CDR1 MNHEY, CDR2 SMNVEV (reference sequence). The CDR3 runs 13 residues. Trimming removed 6 bases at V and 1 base at J, with 10 bases between. CDR3 amino acids: CASRFSSSYEQYF. CDR3 nucleotides: TGTGCCAGCAGATTCTCGTCGTCCTACGAGCAGTACTTC.

The chain couples TRBV11-2 to TRBJ2-7; the match to TRBD1 covers 7 bases. The trim removed 6 bases at V and 2 bases at J, leaving 10 bases unmatched. Germline V lookup: CDR1 SGHAT, CDR2 FQNNGV. The CDR3 is 15 amino acids. Here the CDR3 reads CASSAQGNVAYEQYF. CDR3 sequence (DNA): TGTGCCAGCAGTGCACAGGGGAACGTGGCCTACGAGCAGTACTTC. The full variable domain, in which reference TRBV11-2 and TRBJ2-7 provide the parts outside the CDR3, is EAGVAQSPRYKIIEKRQSVAFWCNPISGHATLYWYQQILGQGPKLLIQFQNNGVVDDSQLPKDRFSAERLKGVDSTLKIQPAKLEDSAVYLCASSAQGNVAYEQYFGPGTRLTVT.

The chain uses TRBV28 and TRBJ2-7, with D perhaps TRBD1 or TRBD2 (5 bases each). The CDR3 has 14 amino acids. The V and J ends lost 4 bases and 5 bases respectively, with 15 bases between them. Per the germline V gene, CDR1 is MDHEN and CDR2 is SYDVKM. The chain's CDR3 is CASSSGTFRHEQYF. Here the CDR3 DNA reads TGTGCCAGCAGTTCCGGGACCTTTCGCCACGAGCAGTACTTC. The variable domain in full, with the rest retrieved from reference TRBV28 and TRBJ2-7, is DVKVTQSSRYLVKRTGEKVFLECVQDMDHENMFWYRQDPGLGLRLIYFSYDVKMKEKGDIPEGYSVSREKKERFSLILESASTNQTSMYLCASSSGTFRHEQYFGPGTRLTVT.